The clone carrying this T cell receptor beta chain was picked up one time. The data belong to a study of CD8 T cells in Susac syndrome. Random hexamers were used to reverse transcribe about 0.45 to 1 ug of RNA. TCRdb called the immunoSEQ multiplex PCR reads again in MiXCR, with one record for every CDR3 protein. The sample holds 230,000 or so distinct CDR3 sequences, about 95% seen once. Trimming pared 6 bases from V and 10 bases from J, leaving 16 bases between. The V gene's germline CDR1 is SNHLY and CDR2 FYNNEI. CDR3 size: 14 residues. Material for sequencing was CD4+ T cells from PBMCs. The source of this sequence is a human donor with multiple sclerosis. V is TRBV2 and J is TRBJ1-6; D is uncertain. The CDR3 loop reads CASRATEDRSPLHF. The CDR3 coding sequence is TGTGCCAGCAGAGCCACGGAGGATCGGTCACCCCTCCACTTT.